This T cell receptor (beta chain) is from a study of blood T cell repertoires in COVID-19. Study overall: The study drew acute and convalescent COVID-19 samples from the United States, Italy and Spain. In each case, the material was cDNA or gDNA derived from T cells, B-cell-depleted T cells, or PBMCs.

With V trimmed by 7 bases and J by 1 base, 3 bases remained unmatched. This CDR3 comprises 15 residues. Germline CDR1 and CDR2: ENHRY and SYGVKD. The method was immunoSEQ multiplex PCR; TCRdb's version includes in-frame clones alone and lacks a portion of them. This table has about 140,000 clones, around nine tenths appearing once. This clone was seen more than once but under ten times. The specimen was peripheral blood. The clonotype originates from a human donor in a cohort sampled during active COVID-19. The rearrangement uses TRBV10-3 and TRBJ2-3; 12 nucleotides match TRBD2. In nucleotides, the CDR3 is TGTGCCATCAAAGCTAGCGGGGGGGGCACAGATACGCAGTATTTT. It specifies CAIKASGGGTDTQYF.